This T cell receptor (beta chain) appears in the sequencing data of a study of CD8 T cells in ankylosing spondylitis (dated by TCRdb to about 2017). As for the study more broadly: To find TCR variants linked to disease, the study profiled T cell receptor beta repertoires in ankylosing spondylitis patients and healthy donors. The whole study cohort included 95 to 130 healthy donors and 25 ankylosing spondylitis patients. Peripheral blood was sampled, and synovial fluid was additionally collected from ankylosing spondylitis patients. Study-level results and caveats: A CD8+ phenotype was shown by the disease-linked clones, which were found at relatively low frequencies in peripheral blood. The disease-linked clones were reported as significantly enriched in matched synovial fluid samples from ankylosing spondylitis patients. A TCR beta motif of eight highly homologous amino acid variants appeared characteristic of blood from ankylosing spondylitis patients. Some TCR beta motif variants had previously been reported in synovial fluid and blood of reactive arthritis patients, which suggested common disease-initiation mechanisms.

Of note for this clonotype: Its antigen remains undetermined. No base quality information exists; no much larger clone differs at one position.

Trimming at the junction amounts to 2 bases on V and 0 bases on J, and the germline ends lie 10 bases apart. The CDR3 sequence holds 15 residues, the cysteine and phenylalanine included. The DNA shown is the 45-base CDR3, in frame from base 1. Sequenced using an Illumina HiSeq 2500. Quantitative 5'-RACE with molecular barcodes was the method used to prepare the TCR beta libraries. The authors' pipeline ran thus. A new computational method, built on a probabilistic model of VDJ rearrangement, was used to identify disease-linked TCR variants. The public reads were reanalyzed by TCRdb: fastp trimming at Q25, MiXCR alignment, in-frame beta chains only. Each entry merges the rows of one CDR3 protein and shows their most common DNA and genes. These V and J calls originate from TCRdb's pipeline instead of the authors' own analysis. The sample table contains 350,000 to 550,000 distinct CDR3 sequences; only one count was recorded for more than 25% of them. 0.89% of the sample is taken by the ten largest.

The rearranged segments are TRBV12-3 or TRBV12-4 and TRBJ1-2, with the D segment identity uncertain. Sequenced sample: blood, either unsorted or a sorted T cell fraction (not recorded which). The clonotype comes from a male donor with ankylosing spondylitis. The DNA sequence follows: TGTGCCAGCAGTTTAAGCGGGTTGGCTAACTATGGCTACACCTTC. It translates to CASSLSGLANYGYTF.